These 30 T cell receptor beta chains share one sample of origin, sequenced in a study of tumor-infiltrating lymphocytes in primary liver carcinoma. Germline DNA was also extracted, while the blood RNA originated from unsorted whole blood. Production of TCR beta cDNA used 500 ng total RNA together with a constant-region primer. ARM-PCR was slightly modified, and three nested multiplex PCR rounds with it gave rise to the TCR beta libraries. With TRBV1-TRBV30 forward primers and a C-beta reverse primer, the first two PCR rounds were run for approximately 9 cycles each. TCRdb reprocessed the multiplex PCR reads with MiXCR, giving one entry per CDR3 protein. This sample yields about 310,000 distinct CDR3 sequences, of which roughly three fifths are seen a single time; more than 15% belongs to the top ten. Sequenced: peripheral blood. The receptors originated from a woman younger than 45 with primary liver carcinoma and hepatitis B virus infection.

This clonotype was seen at least ten times. The rearrangement uses TRBV6-5 and TRBJ1-4; D not resolved. The CDR3 contains 13 residues. Germline lookup yields CDR1 MNHEY and CDR2 SVGAGI. The germline V and J ends were trimmed by 2 bases and 5 bases, with 6 bases remaining between them. The CDR3 loop reads CASSYGRNEKLFF. The CDR3 nucleotides are TGTGCCAGCAGTTACGGACGGAATGAAAAACTGTTTTTT.

The genes are TRBV11-2 and TRBJ2-6; D remains unclear. The length of the CDR3 is 13 residues. V lost 11 bases to trimming and J lost 1 base, with 9 bases between them. The germline V gene encodes CDR1 SGHAT and CDR2 FQNNGV. For the CDR3, the DNA is TGTGCCTTTCGAGATTCTGGGGCCAACGTCCTGACTTTC. This sequence encodes CAFRDSGANVLTF.

The chain couples TRBV5-4 to TRBJ2-2; 8 bases match TRBD2. This CDR3 contains 16 residues. With V trimmed by 0 bases and J by 4 bases, 5 bases remained unmatched. Germline loops: CDR1 SGHNT, CDR2 YYREEE (reference sequence). Here the CDR3 DNA reads TGTGCCAGCAGCTTGGGAGCGGGAGTAAGCACCGGGGAGCTGTTTTTT. Amino acids: CASSLGAGVSTGELFF. Using reference TRBV5-4 and TRBJ2-2 for the parts outside the CDR3, the full variable domain is ETGVTQSPTHLIKTRGQQVTLRCSSQSGHNTVSWYQQALGQGPQFIFQYYREEENGRGNFPPRFSGLQFPNYSSELNVNALELDDSALYLCASSLGAGVSTGELFFGEGSRLTVL.

The chain joins TRBV28 to TRBJ2-7; maybe TRBD1 (5 bases). Deletions cut 5 bases from V and 0 bases from J, with 14 bases between. Germline V gene lookup returns CDR1 MDHEN and CDR2 SYDVKM. The length of the CDR3 is 15 residues. This CDR3 reads CASSAQDNRSYEQYF. In nucleotides, the CDR3 is TGTGCCAGCAGTGCCCAGGACAACCGCTCCTACGAGCAGTACTTC.

This clonotype was seen many times. J is TRBJ2-1 and V is TRBV11-3; 8 nucleotides align to TRBD2. J was trimmed by 6 bases and V by 5 bases; bases with no gene match: 9. The CDR3 has 15 residues. CDR1 and CDR2 (germline): SGHNT, YENEEA. For the CDR3, the DNA is TGTGCCAGCAGCCCCCCGGGACTAGGGGCCAATGAGCAGTTCTTC. It encodes CASSPPGLGANEQFF.

This clonotype showed up many times. This chain connects TRBV11-3 to TRBJ1-2, with a possible D match to TRBD1 (5 bases). This CDR3 is 12 amino acids long. Per the germline V gene, CDR1 is SGHNT and CDR2 is YENEEA. The V end was cut by 2 bases, the J end by 6 bases, with 7 bases between. This CDR3 is CASSLRGHGYTF. In DNA form, the CDR3 reads TGTGCCAGCAGCTTAAGGGGCCATGGCTACACCTTC. Full variable domain (rest looked up from reference TRBV11-3 and TRBJ1-2): EAGVVQSPRYKIIEKKQPVAFWCNPISGHNTLYWYLQNLGQGPELLIRYENEEAVDDSQLPKDRFSAERLKGVDSTLKIQPAELGDSAVYLCASSLRGHGYTFGSGTRLTVV.

The sample holds one count of this clonotype. V and J are TRBV12-3 or TRBV12-4 and TRBJ1-2; no reliable D call. The CDR3 has 14 amino acids. V lost 4 bases to trimming and J lost 1 base, with 10 bases between them. Here the CDR3 DNA reads TGTGCCAGCAGTTCAGTGAACCTTAACTATGGCTACACCTTC. It specifies CASSSVNLNYGYTF.

In regard to this clonotype: The junction does not match germline at one end; this may be a read error. The rearrangement uses TRBV6-6 and TRBJ1-5; D gene unclear. The germline gives CDR1 MNHNY, CDR2 SVGAGI (reference sequence). The CDR3 extends over 15 amino acids. CDR3 coding DNA: TGTGCCTGCAGTTACCCCGGGCAGGCAAATCAGCCCCAGCATTTT. Encoded protein: CACSYPGQANQPQHF.

Ten or more counts support this clonotype. The chain combines TRBV11-2 with TRBJ2-3; perhaps TRBD2 as D (6 bases). The CDR3 loop spans 14 amino acids. Germline lookup yields CDR1 SGHAT and CDR2 FQNNGV. V lost 2 bases and J 2 bases, leaving 8 bases between the germline ends. The chain's CDR3 is CASSLRRDTDTQYF. The CDR3 DNA sequence: TGTGCCAGCAGCTTAAGGCGGGACACAGATACGCAGTATTTT.

Note on this clonotype: No conserved phenylalanine or tryptophan ends this CDR3, so it is likely a read error. V usage is TRBV5-6 and J usage is TRBJ2-7; TRBD2 agrees at 11 bases. The CDR3 consists of 18 residues. The J segment lost 2 bases and the V segment lost 4 bases, leaving 14 bases of the junction unmatched. The germline V gene has CDR1 SGHDT and CDR2 YYEEEE. The CDR3 reads CASSQTGTSGPITYEQYL. The CDR3 DNA follows: TGTGCCAGCAGCCAGACCGGGACTAGCGGACCAATCACCTACGAGCAGTACCTC.

This clonotype showed up many times. The CDR3 spells CSVLPGTGSYEQYF. The DNA of the CDR3 is TGCAGCGTTCTGCCCGGGACAGGGTCCTACGAGCAGTACTTC. The chain employs TRBV29-1 and TRBJ2-7, with TRBD1 matching over 9 bases. Germline loops: CDR1 SQVTM, CDR2 ANQGSEA. V lost 5 bases to trimming and J lost 1 base; unmatched junction nucleotides: 6. The CDR3 contains 14 residues.

Details on this clonotype: This may come from a read error, since a much larger clone is one base off. Written as DNA, the CDR3 is TGTGCCAGCAGCCTCCAGACAGCGAACACCGGGGAGCTGTTTTTT. Translating it yields CASSLQTANTGELFF. The gene calls are TRBV13 and TRBJ2-2; tentative D call: TRBD1 (5 bases). CDR3 size: 15 residues. Deletions cut 5 bases from V and 0 bases from J, with 10 bases between. CDR1 is PRHDT, CDR2 FYEKMQ, per germline (reference sequence).

This clonotype occurred a few times. This chain uses TRBV6-6 with TRBJ2-7, with D perhaps TRBD2 (5 bases). The CDR3 extends over 17 amino acids. Germline V CDR1 and CDR2: MNHNY, SVGAGI (reference sequence). V was clipped by 0 bases and J by 3 bases, with 18 bases between them. CDR3 amino acids: CASSYSRPGSDRYEQYF. CDR3 in DNA: TGTGCCAGCAGTTACTCTAGGCCGGGGTCGGACCGCTACGAGCAGTACTTC.

In its sample, this clonotype was seen many times. This rearrangement joins TRBV6-5 to TRBJ1-2; D remains ambiguous. Germline assignment: CDR1 MNHEY and CDR2 SVGAGI. The CDR3 is 13 residues long. Trimming stripped 6 bases from V and 7 bases from J, with 15 bases between. DNA for the CDR3: TGTGCCAGCAGCCTCGTGAGGAGTGGTGGCTACACCTTC. Amino acids: CASSLVRSGGYTF.

Ten or more counts support this clonotype. This chain links TRBV13 with TRBJ2-7, with TRBD1 matching 10 bases. The V and J ends lost 5 bases and 5 bases, in that order; junction bases with no gene match: 18. Germline-derived CDR1 and CDR2 are PRHDT and FYEKMQ (reference sequence). The CDR3 has 18 amino acids. The CDR3, as DNA: TGTGCCAGCAGCGAAGGGACCGGGACAGGGGATCTGGCCCACGAGCAGTACTTC. It encodes CASSEGTGTGDLAHEQYF.

As for this clonotype: An end of the junction differs from the germline gene, which may be a read error. The chain joins TRBV6-5 to TRBJ1-6; a weak D match, TRBD1 (5 bases). This CDR3 is built from 14 residues. Germline values: CDR1 MNHEY, CDR2 SVGAGI. The chain's CDR3 is CASRPRDENSPPHF. The CDR3 nucleotides are TGTGCCAGCAGGCCCCGGGACGAAAATTCACCCCCCCACTTT.

This clonotype was counted between two and nine times. This chain joins TRBV5-6 and TRBJ2-2; 7 bases match TRBD1. The CDR3 totals 18 residues. The J segment lost 5 bases and the V segment lost 3 bases, leaving 16 bases of the junction unmatched. Germline lookup yields CDR1 SGHDT and CDR2 YYEEEE. The DNA of the CDR3 is TGTGCCAGCAGCTCGGATGGTTTACGGGACAGAGGAACCGGGGAGCTGTTTTTT. Residues: CASSSDGLRDRGTGELFF.

For this clonotype: A much larger clone lies a single base off, so this may be a read error. V is TRBV6-5 and J is TRBJ2-3; 11 bases align to TRBD1. The CDR3 covers 21 residues. The J segment lost 6 bases and the V segment lost 2 bases, leaving 22 bases of the junction unmatched. CDR1 and CDR2 from the germline V gene are MNHEY and SVGAGI. CDR3 region: CASSYGVGTGGTRGTPDTQYF. The CDR3 nucleotides read TGTGCCAGCAGTTACGGGGTCGGGACAGGGGGGACTAGGGGAACCCCCGATACGCAGTATTTT.

With regard to this clonotype: With a much larger clone just one base away, this may be a read error. This chain joins TRBV4-1 and TRBJ2-2; D is perhaps TRBD2 (6 bases). Germline V gene sequence: CDR1 MGHRA, CDR2 YSYEKL. This CDR3 contains 14 residues. CDR3 region: CASSLGLGTRELFF. CDR3 DNA: TGCGCCAGCAGCCTGGGACTGGGCACCAGGGAGCTGTTTTTT.

The chain combines TRBV6-6 with TRBJ1-4, with 7 positions matching TRBD1. This CDR3 has 15 amino acids. Unmatched junction bases numbered 8, after V lost 6 bases and J lost 4 bases. CDR1 is MNHNY, CDR2 SVGAGI, per germline (reference sequence). The DNA for the CDR3 is TGTGCCAGCAGAGATCCGGGACAGTATAATGAAAAACTGTTTTTT. This codes for CASRDPGQYNEKLFF.

Comments on this clonotype: A junction end diverges from the germline sequence, so it may reflect a read error. This chain uses TRBV11-2 with TRBJ2-7, with 10 bases fitting TRBD1. Germline CDR1 is SGHAT and CDR2 is FQNNGV. CDR3 size: 16 residues. The DNA for the CDR3 is TGTGCCAGCAGCTTATCCCGGGACAGGGGAGGTGTTGGGCAGCACTTC. This codes for CASSLSRDRGGVGQHF.

Details on this clonotype: It may be a read error: a sequence one base away is much more abundant. The CDR3 DNA follows: TGCGTCAGCAGCCAAGAACTCGGGGTCGTTTACGAGCAGTACTTC. Translation: CVSSQELGVVYEQYF. The genes are TRBV4-3 and TRBJ2-7; TRBD2 might be the D (5 bases). The CDR3 length is 15 residues. CDR1 and CDR2 from the germline V gene are LGHNA and YSLEER.

The sample holds many counts of this clonotype. The gene calls are TRBV29-1 and TRBJ2-3; a weak D match, TRBD1 (6 bases). V gave up 6 bases and J gave up 6 bases, with 16 bases separating them. Per the germline V gene, CDR1 is SQVTM and CDR2 is ANQGSEA. The length of the CDR3 is 13 residues. The CDR3 DNA reads as TGCAGCGTCGGGACAAGCATCAGGGATACGCAGTATTTT. Translating gives CSVGTSIRDTQYF.

Concerning this clonotype: The conserved closing phenylalanine or tryptophan is absent in this CDR3, likely reflecting a read error. The chain recombines TRBV11-2 with TRBJ2-7; 11 positions agree with TRBD2. V shed 8 bases and J 6 bases; nucleotides not matched to a gene: 12. Per the germline V gene, CDR1 is SGHAT and CDR2 is FQNNGV. This CDR3 region has 15 residues. The CDR3 here is CASGQTSGRAGEQYL. The DNA of the CDR3 is TGTGCCAGCGGCCAAACTAGCGGGAGAGCGGGCGAGCAGTACCTC.

Note on this clonotype: The junction shows a germline mismatch at one end, possibly a read error. The chain is built from TRBV12-3 or TRBV12-4 and TRBJ1-2; D remains ambiguous. The CDR3 consists of 14 residues. DNA for the CDR3: TGTGCCAGCACCATTCTCGGACCAGTCTATGACTACACCTTC. The encoded protein is CASTILGPVYDYTF.

The J gene is TRBJ2-5, the V gene TRBV11-2; D assignment may be TRBD1 or TRBD2 (6 bases each). Germline values: CDR1 SGHAT, CDR2 FQNNGV. Trimming stripped 2 bases from V and 0 bases from J, with 16 bases between. The CDR3 runs to 17 residues. Here the CDR3 DNA reads TGTGCCAGCAGCTTAACTCCAAGGGGGGTTCACCAAGAGACCCAGTACTTC. This gives the protein CASSLTPRGVHQETQYF.

Details on this clonotype: The final CDR3 position lacks the conserved phenylalanine or tryptophan, pointing to a likely read error. The chain is built from TRBV12-3 or TRBV12-4 and TRBJ1-1; D is perhaps TRBD1 (5 bases). The CDR3 consists of 13 residues. V lost 3 bases and J lost 5, with 10 bases in between. The CDR3 DNA is TGTGCCAGCAGTTTTGGGGGTCAGACTGAAGCTTTCCTT. Translating gives CASSFGGQTEAFL.

As for this clonotype: A much larger clone lies one base from this, so it may be a read error. The chain joins TRBV4-3 to TRBJ2-5; possible D gene TRBD2, 5 bases. Trimming took 4 bases from V and 4 from J, leaving 13 bases between them. Germline assignment: CDR1 LGHNA and CDR2 YSLEER. This CDR3 is built from 14 residues. The CDR3 region is CASSLRTGGETQYF. CDR3 nucleotides: TGCGCCAGCAGCCTGAGGACTGGCGGAGAGACCCAGTACTTC.

This clonotype occurred a few times. The chain joins TRBV6-5 to TRBJ1-1; no firm D call. Germline CDR1 MNHEY, CDR2 SVGAGI. V gave up 6 bases and J gave up 1 base, with 15 bases separating them. This CDR3 is 15 amino acids long. CDR3 sequence (DNA): TGTGCCAGCAGGCCCCGCAACGGACGGAACACTGAAGCTTTCTTT. It specifies CASRPRNGRNTEAFF.

Concerning this clonotype itself: Just one base apart from a much larger clone, this may be a read error. The gene calls are TRBV29-1 and TRBJ2-5; the match to TRBD2 covers 10 bases. In germline, CDR1 is SQVTM, CDR2 ANQGSEA. CDR3 length: 16 amino acids. J was trimmed by 1 base and V by 0 bases; bases with no gene match: 5. As DNA, the CDR3 is TGCAGCGTTGAAGATGGTACTAGCGGGACCCAAGAGACCCAGTACTTC. It codes for CSVEDGTSGTQETQYF.